These 22 T cell receptor beta chains came from one sample sequenced in a study of control samples from healthy donors and cancer patients. TCRdb's table, derived via immunoSEQ multiplex PCR, lists solely in-frame clones and lacks some. The sample contains 150,000 to 200,000 clones, nearly 90% of which appear only once. Sequences were obtained from blood. These receptors originate from a woman aged 50 to 60 in good health.

This chain connects TRBV6-2 or TRBV6-3 to TRBJ1-5; 8 bases fit TRBD1. This CDR3 has 16 residues. Germline V gene data show CDR1 as MNHEY and CDR2 as SVGEGT. Trimming took 5 bases from V and 2 from J; bases not matched to a gene: 8. CDR3 nucleotides: TGTGCCAGCAGTGCCCCTCACAGGGGGGGCAATCAGCCCCAGCATTTT. This sequence encodes CASSAPHRGGNQPQHF.

V is TRBV19 and J is TRBJ2-7; unclear D gene. The CDR3 consists of 14 residues. Between the trimmed V and J ends, which lost 3 bases and 4 bases, there was a span of 13 bases. Germline V CDR1 and CDR2: LNHDA, SQIVND (reference sequence). The CDR3 DNA reads as TGTGCCAGTAGTATGGGTTACTCAATTTACGAGCAGTACTTC. Translated: CASSMGYSIYEQYF.

This clone was seen just once. The chain employs TRBV13 and TRBJ2-2, with TRBD1 identical over 7 bases. This CDR3 is built from 14 residues. Germline V gene sequence: CDR1 PRHDT, CDR2 FYEKMQ (reference sequence). V gave up 5 bases and J gave up 6 bases; unmatched junction bases: 6. The CDR3 protein is CASSPRGSPGELFF. The CDR3 coding sequence is TGTGCCAGCAGCCCCAGGGGGTCCCCCGGGGAGCTGTTTTTT.

This rearrangement joins TRBV7-2 to TRBJ2-1; 12 bases are a match to TRBD2. The CDR3 spans 15 residues. Per germline, CDR1 SGHTA and CDR2 FQGNSA. V lost 4 bases, J lost 9 bases, and 7 bases stayed unmatched. The CDR3 is CASSSRLAGAGEQFF. DNA for the CDR3: TGTGCCAGCAGCTCAAGACTAGCGGGAGCTGGTGAGCAGTTCTTC.

The J gene is TRBJ1-1, the V gene TRBV7-3; TRBD1 might be the D (5 bases). Deletions cut 5 bases from V and 10 bases from J, with 20 bases between. Germline V gene data show CDR1 as SGHTA and CDR2 as FQGTGA. The CDR3 is 14 amino acids. This CDR3 reads CASSPYTRTQGAFF. The DNA for the CDR3 is TGTGCCAGCAGCCCCTATACCCGAACCCAGGGAGCTTTCTTT.

V gene TRBV7-6 combines with J gene TRBJ1-2, with D perhaps TRBD1 (5 bases). Trimming cost V 4 bases and J 10 bases, with 16 bases left between them. The CDR3 totals 13 residues. The germline CDR1 and CDR2 sequences are SGHVS and FNYEAQ. This CDR3 reads CASSSSGGNLYTF. The DNA for the CDR3 is TGTGCCAGCAGCTCCTCCGGGGGAAACCTCTACACCTTC.

The chain couples TRBV15 to TRBJ1-2; the D is unclear. With 2 bases removed from V and 4 bases from J, the gap between germline ends came to 20 bases. Germline CDR1 and CDR2: LNHNV and YYDKDF (reference sequence). The CDR3 covers 17 residues. The CDR3 DNA sequence: TGTGCCACCAGCAGAAGCACTTTACAGTACGGTCCCTATGGCTACACCTTC. Amino acids: CATSRSTLQYGPYGYTF.

This rearrangement joins TRBV7-2 to TRBJ1-3; D unclear. CDR3 size: 14 residues. CDR1 is SGHTA and CDR2 is FQGNSA in the germline V gene. The ends were cut back, 6 bases at V and 4 bases at J, with 13 bases in the middle. The CDR3 coding sequence is TGTGCCAGCAGTGAAGGTTTCTCGGGAAACACCATATATTTT. It yields the protein CASSEGFSGNTIYF. Based on the CDR3 plus reference TRBV7-2 and TRBJ1-3, the full variable domain is GAGVSQSPSNKVTEKGKDVELRCDPISGHTALYWYRQSLGQGLEFLIYFQGNSAPDKSGLPSDRFSAERTGGSVSTLTIQRTQQEDSAVYLCASSEGFSGNTIYFGEGSWLTVV.

The J gene is TRBJ2-6, the V gene TRBV13, with 12 positions matching TRBD2. The V gene end was trimmed by 5 bases and the J gene end by 4 bases; junction bases not matched to a gene: 12. The CDR3 runs to 19 residues. CDR1 PRHDT and CDR2 FYEKMQ come from the germline V gene (reference sequence). The CDR3 DNA follows: TGTGCCAGCAGCCTCGGACTAGCGGGACTCTTGAAGGGGGCCAACGTCCTGACTTTC. This translates into CASSLGLAGLLKGANVLTF.

This chain joins TRBV5-6 and TRBJ2-2; no definite D call. The CDR3 covers 15 residues. Germline CDR1 reads SGHDT; CDR2 reads YYEEEE. Trimming pared 0 bases from V and 4 bases from J, leaving 10 bases between. The CDR3 DNA follows: TGTGCCAGCAGCTTGGCCATGGGATCCACCGGGGAGCTGTTTTTT. Encoded protein: CASSLAMGSTGELFF.

The chain carries TRBV9 and TRBJ2-7; 9 bases agree with TRBD2. The CDR3 runs 15 residues. Germline CDR1 SGDLS, CDR2 YYNGEE. The ends lost 0 bases at V and 7 bases at J; junction bases unmatched: 8. The chain's CDR3 is CASSVGGSGSGEQYF. The CDR3 bases are TGTGCCAGCAGCGTAGGAGGTAGCGGGAGTGGAGAGCAGTACTTC.

This clone was seen a handful of times. The chain is built from TRBV30 and TRBJ1-6; weak D call: TRBD1 (6 bases). This CDR3 comprises 16 residues. Deletions cut 2 bases from V and 3 bases from J, with 14 bases between. Germline V gives CDR1 GTSNPN, CDR2 SVGIG (reference sequence). CDR3 nucleotides: TGTGCCTGGAGTTCACCTCAGGGGTTCTATAATTCACCCCTCCACTTT. Protein sequence: CAWSSPQGFYNSPLHF.

This clone was observed a single time. The rearrangement uses TRBV7-9 and TRBJ2-3, with D hard to call. CDR1 and CDR2 from the germline V gene are SEHNR and FQNEAQ (reference sequence). The CDR3 loop spans 12 amino acids. The V gene lost 2 bases and the J gene lost 4 bases, with 4 bases spanning the gap. CDR3 bases: TGTGCCAGCAGCTTAACCTCAGATACGCAGTATTTT. Translating it yields CASSLTSDTQYF. The full variable domain, its missing parts supplied by reference TRBV7-9 and TRBJ2-3, is DTGVSQNPRHKITKRGQNVTFRCDPISEHNRLYWYRQTLGQGPEFLTYFQNEAQLEKSRLLSDRFSAERPKGSFSTLEIQRTEQGDSAMYLCASSLTSDTQYFGPGTRLTVL.

The chain uses TRBV7-2 and TRBJ1-3; TRBD1 is a possible D gene (5 bases). CDR1 is SGHTA and CDR2 is FQGNSA in the germline V gene. Trimming pared 2 bases from V and 9 bases from J, leaving 14 bases between. The CDR3 sequence is 14 residues long. This CDR3 is CASSLSQGRATIYF. The CDR3 region has the DNA TGTGCCAGCAGCTTATCGCAGGGCCGGGCCACCATATATTTT.

This clone was seen only once. In DNA, the CDR3 is TGTGCCAGCAGCGTAGTAGAGGGTTATGGCTACACCTTC. Its translation is CASSVVEGYGYTF. The chain is built from TRBV9 and TRBJ1-2; D not resolved. Germline values: CDR1 SGDLS, CDR2 YYNGEE. The CDR3 contains 13 residues. The germline V and J ends were trimmed by 0 bases and 5 bases, with 8 bases remaining between them.

The chain links TRBV4-3 to TRBJ2-5, with TRBD1 as a possible D gene (5 bases). Germline V gives CDR1 LGHNA, CDR2 YSLEER. V lost 1 base to trimming and J lost 5 bases, with 14 bases between them. This CDR3 has 15 amino acids. CDR3 loop: CASSQGAGSGETQYF. The CDR3 DNA follows: TGCGCCAGCAGCCAAGGTGCAGGGTCAGGCGAGACCCAGTACTTC.

V and J are TRBV15 and TRBJ2-5, with D unclear. This CDR3 has 12 amino acids. The V and J ends lost 6 bases and 2 bases respectively, with 7 bases between them. Germline loops: CDR1 LNHNV, CDR2 YYDKDF (reference sequence). The DNA of the CDR3 is TGTGCCACCAGTCTTGCTCAAGAGACCCAGTACTTC. It yields the protein CATSLAQETQYF. The full variable domain, with the rest looked up from reference TRBV15 and TRBJ2-5, is DAMVIQNPRYQVTQFGKPVTLSCSQTLNHNVMYWYQQKSSQAPKLLFHYYDKDFNNEADTPDNFQSRRPNTSFCFLDIRSPGLGDTAMYLCATSLAQETQYFGPGTRLLVL.

The chain joins TRBV3-1 (or the pseudogene TRBV3-2) to TRBJ1-1; D is possibly TRBD1 (6 bases). Germline V gene sequence: CDR1 LGHDT, CDR2 YNNKEL (reference sequence). V was cut by 5 bases and J by 5 bases, with 12 bases left in between. This CDR3 is 13 amino acids long. CDR3 DNA sequence: TGTGCCAGCAGCTTAGGGGGAAGGACTGAAGCTTTCTTT. Amino acid sequence: CASSLGGRTEAFF.

The gene calls are TRBV5-5 and TRBJ2-7; 7 positions match TRBD2. This CDR3 has 14 residues. V lost 0 bases, J lost 5 bases, and 5 bases stayed unmatched. Germline loops: CDR1 SGHKS, CDR2 YYEKEE (reference sequence). CDR3 sequence reads: CASSLGGAGNEQYF. The CDR3 bases are TGTGCCAGCAGCTTGGGCGGAGCGGGGAACGAGCAGTACTTC.

There are a few counts of this clone. The chain has TRBV30 and TRBJ2-5, with TRBD2 matching over 9 bases. The CDR3 covers 15 residues. Germline values: CDR1 GTSNPN, CDR2 SVGIG (reference sequence). Trimming took 3 bases from V and 2 from J; bases not matched to a gene: 7. The CDR3 here is CAWSSSGTFQETQYF. The CDR3 nucleotides read TGTGCCTGGAGCTCTAGCGGGACGTTTCAAGAGACCCAGTACTTC.

The V call is TRBV11-2, the J call TRBJ1-3, with unresolved D. The CDR3 sequence is 14 residues long. The ends were cut back, 0 bases at V and 0 bases at J, with 3 bases in the middle. Germline lookup yields CDR1 SGHAT and CDR2 FQNNGV. As DNA, the CDR3 is TGTGCCAGCAGCTTAGAATTCTCTGGAAACACCATATATTTT. Amino acids: CASSLEFSGNTIYF.

This chain joins TRBV5-4 and TRBJ2-5; 12 bases match TRBD1. V was clipped by 4 bases and J by 4 bases; unmatched bases: 14. Germline V gene data show CDR1 as SGHNT and CDR2 as YYREEE (reference sequence). CDR3 length: 18 amino acids. The chain's CDR3 is CASSLTGQGAPGGETQYF. Here the CDR3 DNA reads TGTGCCAGCAGCCTAACGGGACAGGGGGCCCCCGGGGGAGAGACCCAGTACTTC.